This T cell receptor (beta chain) was observed in a study of PD-L1 blockade in urothelial cancer. Study background: When blood samples were assessed, the median T cell count was about 140,000.

Patients yielded 1 to 8 samples each, pretreatment and on-treatment. The germline CDR1 and CDR2 sequences are SEHNR and FQNEAQ (reference sequence). The CDR3 consists of 15 residues. V gave up 5 bases and J gave up 3 bases; unmatched junction bases: 4. Here immunoSEQ multiplex PCR was the method, and the copy in TCRdb shows in-frame clones only, minus some. The sample records roughly 20,000 clones, around 89% being singletons. The TCR was taken from a woman between 55 and 75 years old with urothelial cancer. This chain links TRBV7-9 with TRBJ1-4, with 9 bases aligning to TRBD1. Specimen: PBMCs, collected around atezolizumab (anti-PD-L1) treatment. Here the CDR3 reads CASSPGQGPNEKLFF. The CDR3 nucleotides read TGTGCCAGCAGCCCCGGACAGGGGCCTAATGAAAAACTGTTTTTT.